These 10 T cell receptor beta chains were sequenced from one sample in a study of Ad26.COV2.S vaccination and SARS-CoV-2 variants. The treatment denotes: 19 received Ad26.COV2.S at low or high dose, single or two shots; 5 received placebo; per-sample allocation not given. The samples date from day 63 after the first vaccine or placebo injection. The protocol was immunoSEQ multiplex PCR, while the TCRdb copy is restricted to in-frame clones and leaves out a portion. The table lists 400,000 to 450,000 clones, 75% to 95% of them singletons, with 12% in the top ten. Sample: peripheral blood, taken in a trial of Ad26.COV2.S vaccine versus placebo. Receptor source: a person aged 18-60 years who received the Ad26.COV2.S COVID-19 vaccine or a placebo.

This clone was picked up a small number of times. The rearrangement uses TRBV6-1 and TRBJ1-2; no firm D call. The CDR3 runs to 15 residues. Trimming pared 0 bases from V and 7 bases from J, leaving 15 bases between. From germline, CDR1 is MNHNS and CDR2 SASEGT. CDR3 DNA: TGTGCCAGCAGTGAAGCCGGCGGGTTATGGGTTGGCTACACCTTC. Residues: CASSEAGGLWVGYTF.

The chain links TRBV5-5 to TRBJ2-3; D gene ambiguous. V gave up 4 bases and J gave up 0 bases, with 15 bases separating them. The CDR3 sequence is 16 residues long. Germline CDR1 reads SGHKS; CDR2 reads YYEKEE (reference sequence). CDR3 DNA: TGTGCCAGCAGCCTTTTCGACTCGGCTAGCACAGATACGCAGTATTTT. Amino acids: CASSLFDSASTDTQYF.

For the CDR3, the DNA is TGTGCCACCAGTGATTTGCCGCCCCTGGACATTCAGTACTTC. Translated, it gives CATSDLPPLDIQYF. V gene TRBV24-1 combines with J gene TRBJ2-4; D is ambiguous. Germline CDR1 is KGHDR and CDR2 is SFDVKD. The CDR3 consists of 14 residues. Trimming took 0 bases from V and 8 from J, leaving 10 bases between them.

The chain carries TRBV4-3 and TRBJ2-1; the match to TRBD1 covers 10 bases. This CDR3 is 15 amino acids long. V shed 0 bases and J 8 bases; nucleotides not matched to a gene: 4. Germline values: CDR1 LGHNA, CDR2 YSLEER. The CDR3 protein is CASSQDAGTGDEQFF. CDR3 in DNA: TGCGCCAGCAGCCAAGATGCCGGGACAGGGGATGAGCAGTTCTTC.

Remarks on this clone: Other DNA sequences in the same sample also yield this CDR3. The J gene is TRBJ2-7, the V gene TRBV2; 7 positions agree with TRBD1. The CDR3 has 13 residues. After removal of 6 bases from V and 2 bases from J, the junction contained 4 bases not matched to a gene. Germline V gene sequence: CDR1 SNHLY, CDR2 FYNNEI. In DNA, the CDR3 is TGTGCCAGCAGCAGAGACAGGGCCTACGAGCAGTACTTC. Protein: CASSRDRAYEQYF. The full variable domain, with the rest looked up from reference TRBV2 and TRBJ2-7, is EPEVTQTPSHQVTQMGQEVILRCVPISNHLYFYWYRQILGQKVEFLVSFYNNEISEKSEIFDDQFSVERPDGSNFTLKIRSTKLEDSAMYFCASSRDRAYEQYFGPGTRLTVT.

This chain links TRBV19 with TRBJ1-4; D remains ambiguous. This CDR3 is 14 amino acids long. The germline CDR1 and CDR2 sequences are LNHDA and SQIVND (reference sequence). V was trimmed by 2 bases and J by 5 bases, leaving 9 bases between them. CDR3 nucleotide sequence: TGTGCCAGTAGTATATGGGGTGGGAATGAAAAACTGTTTTTT. Translated: CASSIWGGNEKLFF.

The V gene is TRBV5-6, the J gene TRBJ2-1; D perhaps matches TRBD2 (5 bases). The ends were cut back, 4 bases at V and 2 bases at J, with 13 bases in the middle. The CDR3 covers 15 residues. Looked up from germline, CDR1 is SGHDT and CDR2 is YYEEEE. The CDR3 DNA reads as TGTGCCAGCAGCGTGAAACTAGTAGCCTACAATGAGCAGTTCTTC. As protein: CASSVKLVAYNEQFF. The complete variable domain, with remaining parts taken from reference TRBV5-6 and TRBJ2-1, reads DAGVTQSPTHLIKTRGQQVTLRCSPKSGHDTVSWYQQALGQGPQFIFQYYEEEERQRGNFPDRFSGHQFPNYSSELNVNALLLGDSALYLCASSVKLVAYNEQFFGPGTRLTVL.

In its sample, this clone was seen once. The chain employs TRBV2 and TRBJ2-7; 8 bases are a match to TRBD1. From germline, CDR1 is SNHLY and CDR2 FYNNEI. The CDR3 is 14 residues long. Trimming at V came to 6 bases and at J to 2 bases, leaving 6 bases not matched to a gene. CDR3 residues: CASRPGQEAYEQYF. The CDR3 DNA follows: TGTGCCAGCAGACCGGGACAGGAAGCCTACGAGCAGTACTTC.

The chain uses TRBV28 and TRBJ2-1; possibly TRBD2 for D (5 bases). Trimming took off 6 bases at V and 6 bases at J, with 9 bases between the two ends. The CDR3 has 12 residues. Germline V gene data show CDR1 as MDHEN and CDR2 as SYDVKM. Here the CDR3 DNA reads TGTGCCAGCAGCCGACTATCCAATGAGCAGTTCTTC. Translated: CASSRLSNEQFF.

The J gene is TRBJ1-6, the V gene TRBV19, with 9 bases that match TRBD1. CDR1 LNHDA and CDR2 SQIVND come from the germline V gene (reference sequence). V trimming: 5 bases; J trimming: 7 bases; junction bases outside the gene matches: 9. The length of the CDR3 is 16 residues. CDR3 DNA sequence: TGTGCCAGTAGTTCGGAACAGGGGGCGGCCAATTCACCCCTCCACTTT. Its protein product is CASSSEQGAANSPLHF.